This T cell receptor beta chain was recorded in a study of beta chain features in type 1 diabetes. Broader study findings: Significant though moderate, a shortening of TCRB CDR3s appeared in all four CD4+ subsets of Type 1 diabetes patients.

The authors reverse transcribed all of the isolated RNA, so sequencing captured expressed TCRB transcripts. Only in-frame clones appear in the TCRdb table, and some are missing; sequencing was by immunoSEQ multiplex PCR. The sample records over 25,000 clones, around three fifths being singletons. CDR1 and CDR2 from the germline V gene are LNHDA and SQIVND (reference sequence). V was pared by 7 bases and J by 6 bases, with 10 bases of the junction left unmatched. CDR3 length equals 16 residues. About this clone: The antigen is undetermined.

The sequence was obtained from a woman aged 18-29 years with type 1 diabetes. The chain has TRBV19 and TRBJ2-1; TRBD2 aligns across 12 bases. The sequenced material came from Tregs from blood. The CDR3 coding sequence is TGTGCCAGTAAACCGTTACTAGCGGGAGGCGGCAATGAGCAGTTCTTC. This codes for CASKPLLAGGGNEQFF.